These 9 T cell receptor beta chains share one sample of origin, sequenced in a study of blood T cell repertoires in COVID-19. The data were produced by immunoSEQ multiplex PCR, yet TCRdb's version contains in-frame clones alone and is incomplete. Counted here are some 250,000 clones, around 83% occurring once; the ten biggest clones make up 4.5% to 6.5%. The sample was peripheral blood. The receptors were sampled from a man older than 75 with acute or convalescent COVID-19.

This clone was observed a single time. The CDR3 DNA sequence: TGTGCCAGCAGGGCGACAGGGGCCCCTGGAAACACCATATATTTT. It encodes CASRATGAPGNTIYF. The rearrangement links TRBV7-2 to TRBJ1-3, with 8 nucleotides matching TRBD1. The CDR3 is 15 residues long. Germline V gene data show CDR1 as SGHTA and CDR2 as FQGNSA. J lost 2 bases, V lost 6 bases, and 6 bases had no gene match.

The rearrangement links TRBV30 to TRBJ1-4; TRBD1 matches at 9 bases. Germline-derived CDR1 and CDR2 are GTSNPN and SVGIG (reference sequence). The V gene end was trimmed by 0 bases and the J gene end by 8 bases; junction bases not matched to a gene: 7. The CDR3 spans 15 residues. CDR3 region: CAWSVLGQGSEKLFF. In nucleotides, the CDR3 is TGTGCCTGGAGTGTACTTGGACAGGGGAGCGAAAAACTGTTTTTT. Full variable domain (outside the CDR3, taken from reference TRBV30 and TRBJ1-4): SQTIHQWPATLVQPVGSPLSLECTVEGTSNPNLYWYRQAAGRGLQLLFYSVGIGQISSEVPQNLSASRPQDRQFILSSKKLLLSDSGFYLCAWSVLGQGSEKLFFGSGTQLSVL.

This chain joins TRBV5-1 and TRBJ2-5; D is perhaps TRBD1 (5 bases). CDR1 is SGHRS, CDR2 YFSETQ, per germline. The CDR3 is made up of 15 amino acids. Trimming cost V 1 base and J 2 bases, with 12 bases left between them. The CDR3 is CASSLLRRGQETQYF. CDR3 in DNA: TGCGCCAGCAGCTTGCTGCGTAGGGGACAAGAGACCCAGTACTTC.

The chain couples TRBV7-3 to TRBJ2-1, with 15 bases lining up with TRBD2. The V segment lost 5 bases and the J segment 8 bases; nucleotides outside the gene matches: 19. The CDR3 consists of 20 residues. The germline CDR1 and CDR2 sequences are SGHTA and FQGTGA. This CDR3 reads CASSPRTSGRAPLLRDEQFF. Written as DNA, the CDR3 is TGTGCCAGCAGCCCCAGGACTAGCGGGAGGGCCCCACTTCTCAGGGATGAGCAGTTCTTC.

This chain joins TRBV29-1 and TRBJ2-7, with 9 bases that match TRBD1. The length of the CDR3 is 11 residues. After removal of 6 bases from V and 6 bases from J, the junction contained 3 bases not matched to a gene. CDR1 and CDR2 (germline): SQVTM, ANQGSEA. CDR3 sequence: CSVSTGGEQYF. Written as DNA, the CDR3 is TGCAGCGTGTCGACAGGGGGCGAGCAGTACTTC.

This sequence joins TRBV7-3 and TRBJ2-7, with TRBD1 matching over 9 bases. The CDR3 is made up of 13 amino acids. V lost 5 bases, J lost 7 bases, and 6 bases stayed unmatched. CDR1 SGHTA and CDR2 FQGTGA come from the germline V gene. The CDR3 DNA follows: TGTGCCAGCAGCCAACAGGGGGCTGGTGAGCAGTACTTC. It is translated as CASSQQGAGEQYF.

V usage is TRBV7-9 and J usage is TRBJ2-7; D is perhaps TRBD1 (6 bases). Trimming took 3 bases from V and 2 from J, leaving 14 bases between them. CDR1 is SEHNR, CDR2 FQNEAQ, per germline (reference sequence). The CDR3 is 15 residues long. The CDR3 sequence is CASSFSDRTTYEQYF. In DNA form, the CDR3 reads TGTGCCAGCAGCTTCTCAGACAGGACCACCTACGAGCAGTACTTC.

The chain joins TRBV5-4 to TRBJ2-7; 7 bases map to TRBD1. The length of the CDR3 is 14 residues. Looked up from germline, CDR1 is SGHNT and CDR2 is YYREEE (reference sequence). V trimming: 4 bases; J trimming: 3 bases; junction bases outside the gene matches: 7. Written as DNA, the CDR3 is TGTGCCAGCAGCAACCGGGACAGATACTACGAGCAGTACTTC. Its protein is CASSNRDRYYEQYF.

This sequence joins TRBV7-6 and TRBJ1-6; 8 positions match TRBD1. The CDR3 loop spans 15 amino acids. Germline lookup yields CDR1 SGHVS and CDR2 FNYEAQ. J lost 9 bases, V lost 5 bases, and 9 bases had no gene match. The CDR3 here is CASSLDRGSGSPLHF. The CDR3 coding sequence is TGTGCCAGCAGCCTCGACAGGGGATCCGGTTCACCCCTCCACTTT.